What follows describes a single TCR beta chain. Its antigen is as yet unknown. Method: immunoSEQ multiplex PCR; TCRdb's copy keeps in-frame clones and lacks some. There are 150,000 to 200,000 clones in the sample; approximately 90% occur only once, and 6.1% lies in the top ten. This specimen belongs to a study of T cell responses to AZD1222 COVID-19 vaccine. Study summary: Second doses that came at about 4 or about 12 weeks were put together.

Germline CDR1 SGHRS, CDR2 YFSETQ. This CDR3 contains 13 residues. Trimming took off 3 bases at V and 11 bases at J, with 14 bases between the two ends. General study findings and limits: Repertoire samples came only from after the peak T cell response. Donors were mostly white British, more females; clonal diversity possibly underestimated.

The genes are TRBV5-1 and TRBJ1-4, with D possibly TRBD1 on 6 matching bases. The sample was peripheral blood, taken on day 0 of AZD1222 vaccination. This sequence was found in an adult in good health. The CDR3 DNA reads TGCGCCAGCAGCTGGGGTGGGGGCATGAAACTGTTTTTT. It codes for CASSWGGGMKLFF.